A selection of T cell receptor beta chains follows, all from one sample in a study of cytomegalovirus exposure and HLA in healthy donors. The protocol was immunoSEQ multiplex PCR, while the TCRdb copy is restricted to in-frame clones and leaves out a portion. Altogether around 98,000 clones are present, 87% being singletons, with the ten largest covering more than 3%. Sequencing used PBMCs. These receptors were taken from a woman aged 25 to 39 in good health and CMV-seronegative. CDR3s include the opening cysteine and the closing phenylalanine or tryptophan. A D gene is named only where the DNA matches it firmly. Clone size is shown for a subset of rows, as once, few, many or a class of expanded clone.

NA 11 NA TRBJ2-3 TRBV29-1 CSVESVDTQYF TGCAGCGTTGAATCCGTGGATACGCAGTATTTT
TRBD2 16 NA TRBJ2-1 TRBV5-6 CASSNSGGASYNEQFF TGTGCCAGCAGTAATAGCGGGGGGGCTTCCTACAATGAGCAGTTCTTC
TRBD2 19 NA TRBJ2-1 TRBV7-9 CASSLVPPRAGGIGDEQFF TGTGCCAGCAGCTTAGTCCCCCCTCGAGCGGGAGGGATAGGCGATGAGCAGTTCTTC
NA 14 NA TRBJ2-1 TRBV28 CASQQGSIYNEQFF TGTGCCAGCCAACAGGGATCGATCTACAATGAGCAGTTCTTC
TRBD2 13 few TRBJ2-7 TRBV6-5 CASSLLGEGEQYF TGTGCCAGCAGCCTCTTAGGGGAGGGCGAGCAGTACTTC
TRBD2 15 NA TRBJ2-7 TRBV11-3 CASSPGGERTYEQYF TGTGCCAGCAGCCCTGGGGGGGAAAGGACCTACGAGCAGTACTTC
NA 13 NA TRBJ2-5 TRBV7-2 CASSLVGAETQYF TGTGCCAGCAGCTTAGTTGGGGCTGAGACCCAGTACTTC
NA 13 NA TRBJ1-1 TRBV15 CATSRGGVTEAFF TGTGCCACCAGCAGAGGGGGAGTTACTGAAGCTTTCTTT
TRBD1 14 NA TRBJ2-7 TRBV28 CASRTIGQGDEQYF TGTGCCAGCAGAACTATTGGACAGGGGGACGAGCAGTACTTC
TRBD1 13 NA TRBJ1-6 TRBV5-1 CASRGTGVSPLHF TGCGCCAGCAGAGGGACAGGGGTTTCACCCCTCCACTTT
NA 15 NA TRBJ2-5 TRBV5-1 CASSLDRGEEETQYF TGCGCCAGCAGCTTGGATCGCGGAGAGGAGGAGACCCAGTACTTC
TRBD2 15 NA TRBJ2-2 TRBV25-1 CASITGGANTGELFF TGTGCCAGCATAACGGGGGGGGCCAACACCGGGGAGCTGTTTTTT
NA 14 NA TRBJ2-7 TRBV27 CASSLSGYDYEQYF TGTGCCAGCAGTTTAAGCGGGTATGACTACGAGCAGTACTTC
TRBD1 18 few TRBJ1-2 TRBV23-1 CASSRDTRQGASDYGYTF TGCGCCAGCAGTCGAGATACCCGACAGGGGGCGTCTGACTATGGCTACACCTTC
TRBD1 14 NA TRBJ2-3 TRBV10-1 CASSEGQGVHTQYF TGCGCCAGCAGTGAGGGACAGGGGGTACATACGCAGTATTTT